This entry lists 20 T cell receptor beta chains sequenced from one sample in a study of blood T cell repertoires in COVID-19. Data came from immunoSEQ multiplex PCR; TCRdb stores just in-frame clones and leaves some out. The sample records about 150,000 clones, approximately 90% being singletons. Material for sequencing was peripheral blood. The receptors were sampled from an older woman with active COVID-19.

This clone was counted a single time. The chain carries TRBV7-7 and TRBJ2-5, with 11 bases fitting TRBD2. The germline CDR1 and CDR2 sequences are SSHAT and FNYEAQ (reference sequence). CDR3 size: 15 residues. V was clipped by 5 bases and J by 4 bases; unmatched bases: 6. The DNA for the CDR3 is TGTGCCAGCAGCCGGACGCTAGCGGGAGGAGAGACCCAGTACTTC. It translates to CASSRTLAGGETQYF.

The count of this clone is one. V and J are TRBV9 and TRBJ1-6, with 9 bases fitting TRBD1. J was trimmed by 7 bases and V by 0 bases; bases with no gene match: 2. Germline V gene lookup returns CDR1 SGDLS and CDR2 YYNGEE. CDR3 length equals 15 residues. In DNA form, the CDR3 reads TGTGCCAGCAGCGTAGAGGGACAGGGAAATTCACCCCTCCACTTT. Translating it yields CASSVEGQGNSPLHF.

The chain joins TRBV6-5 to TRBJ2-2; TRBD2 agrees at 8 bases. The CDR3 extends over 16 amino acids. Unmatched junction bases numbered 5, after V lost 2 bases and J lost 3 bases. Germline CDR1 and CDR2: MNHEY and SVGAGI. CDR3 loop: CASSYEAGGDTGELFF. DNA for the CDR3: TGTGCCAGCAGTTACGAGGCGGGAGGAGACACCGGGGAGCTGTTTTTT.

This chain connects TRBV5-6 to TRBJ2-1, with D tentatively TRBD2 (5 bases). There are 13 residues in the CDR3. Germline V lookup: CDR1 SGHDT, CDR2 YYEEEE. Trimming pared 0 bases from V and 8 bases from J, leaving 9 bases between. In nucleotides, the CDR3 is TGTGCCAGCAGCTTGGGGCTAGCTGATGAGCAGTTCTTC. Amino acids: CASSLGLADEQFF. Variable domain in full (rest from reference TRBV5-6 and TRBJ2-1): DAGVTQSPTHLIKTRGQQVTLRCSPKSGHDTVSWYQQALGQGPQFIFQYYEEEERQRGNFPDRFSGHQFPNYSSELNVNALLLGDSALYLCASSLGLADEQFFGPGTRLTVL.

V is TRBV19 and J is TRBJ2-5; 9 bases are shared with TRBD2. This CDR3 is 17 amino acids long. V lost 8 bases to trimming and J lost 5 bases; unmatched junction nucleotides: 18. CDR1 LNHDA and CDR2 SQIVND come from the germline V gene (reference sequence). The CDR3 spells CASSQGSGRTSRETQYF. The CDR3 bases are TGTGCCAGTTCACAAGGCAGCGGGAGGACCTCCAGGGAGACCCAGTACTTC.

The rearrangement links TRBV14 to TRBJ1-1; 7 bases map to TRBD1. Trimming cost V 3 bases and J 4 bases; bases outside gene matches: 11. CDR1 and CDR2 from the germline V gene are SGHDN and FVKESK. The CDR3 is made up of 16 amino acids. CDR3 sequence reads: CASSHHNRGSTTEAFF. For the CDR3, the DNA is TGTGCCAGCAGCCATCATAACAGGGGCTCGACCACTGAAGCTTTCTTT.

The chain links TRBV25-1 to TRBJ2-3; TRBD2 might be the D (6 bases). V was pared by 7 bases and J by 0 bases, with 11 bases between. This CDR3 has 14 residues. The V gene's germline CDR1 is MGHDK and CDR2 SYGVNS. The DNA for the CDR3 is TGTGCCAGCATCGGGAGAGTGAGCACAGATACGCAGTATTTT. It specifies CASIGRVSTDTQYF.

This clone was picked up a small number of times. This chain uses TRBV5-1 with TRBJ2-7; TRBD2 is a possible D gene (5 bases). The CDR3 runs 13 residues. Germline V gene lookup returns CDR1 SGHRS and CDR2 YFSETQ. Trimming cost V 0 bases and J 6 bases, with 10 bases left between them. CDR3 DNA sequence: TGCGCCAGCAGCTTGGGAGGGTCGGGCGAGCAGTACTTC. It specifies CASSLGGSGEQYF.

The gene calls are TRBV10-3 and TRBJ2-3; D possibly corresponds to TRBD2 (6 bases). The CDR3 consists of 16 residues. Germline V gene lookup returns CDR1 ENHRY and CDR2 SYGVKD. Trimming took off 0 bases at V and 0 bases at J, with 10 bases between the two ends. This CDR3 is CAISESIAVSTDTQYF. The CDR3 DNA sequence: TGTGCCATCAGTGAGTCAATAGCGGTTAGCACAGATACGCAGTATTTT.

About this clone itself: Different DNA sequences within this sample yield the same CDR3. The chain recombines TRBV11-2 with TRBJ1-4; 8 bases fit TRBD1. Germline V gene sequence: CDR1 SGHAT, CDR2 FQNNGV. Trimming at V came to 5 bases and at J to 8 bases, leaving 7 bases not matched to a gene. The length of the CDR3 is 14 residues. The CDR3 bases are TGTGCCAGCAGCCTGGACAGGGCTCGGGAAAAACTGTTTTTT. Translating gives CASSLDRAREKLFF.

The CDR3 sequence is CASSQLNMAVMGTDTQYF. The CDR3 nucleotides are TGTGCCAGCAGCCAATTGAACATGGCGGTGATGGGCACAGATACGCAGTATTTT. The chain recombines TRBV14 with TRBJ2-3; the D is unclear. CDR3 length: 18 amino acids. Germline V gene sequence: CDR1 SGHDN, CDR2 FVKESK. V was cut by 2 bases and J by 1 base, with 19 bases left in between. Based on the CDR3 plus reference TRBV14 and TRBJ2-3, the full variable domain is EAGVTQFPSHSVIEKGQTVTLRCDPISGHDNLYWYRRVMGKEIKFLLHFVKESKQDESGMPNNRFLAERTGGTYSTLKVQPAELEDSGVYFCASSQLNMAVMGTDTQYFGPGTRLTVL.

V and J are TRBV2 and TRBJ1-4; TRBD1 matches 7 bases. Trimming at V came to 6 bases and at J to 7 bases, leaving 8 bases not matched to a gene. The V gene's germline CDR1 is SNHLY and CDR2 FYNNEI. CDR3 size: 14 residues. CDR3 protein: CASRVTGWAEKLFF. As DNA, the CDR3 is TGTGCCAGCAGGGTGACAGGGTGGGCTGAAAAACTGTTTTTT.

CDR3 sequence reads: CASRIGREQFF. The CDR3 DNA reads as TGTGCCAGCAGAATCGGGAGGGAGCAGTTCTTC. The chain links TRBV5-4 to TRBJ2-1; 7 nucleotides agree with TRBD2. This CDR3 region has 11 residues. V was clipped by 5 bases and J by 10 bases; unmatched bases: 3. Germline-derived CDR1 and CDR2 are SGHNT and YYREEE (reference sequence).

The chain has TRBV2 and TRBJ2-3, with 9 bases that match TRBD2. The CDR3 is 18 amino acids. V lost 6 bases, J lost 3 bases, and 16 bases stayed unmatched. CDR1 SNHLY and CDR2 FYNNEI come from the germline V gene. CDR3 sequence: CASRERLMTSGGTDTQYF. The CDR3 nucleotides read TGTGCCAGCAGAGAGCGCCTAATGACTAGCGGTGGGACAGATACGCAGTATTTT.

This chain joins TRBV7-2 and TRBJ2-5; 9 bases map to TRBD2. After removal of 1 base from V and 1 base from J, the junction contained 4 bases not matched to a gene. Looked up from germline, CDR1 is SGHTA and CDR2 is FQGNSA. The CDR3 sequence is 16 residues long. The CDR3 DNA reads as TGTGCCAGCAGCTTAGGGGGACTAGCCGTCCAAGAGACCCAGTACTTC. This sequence encodes CASSLGGLAVQETQYF.

This sequence joins TRBV2 and TRBJ2-1; 13 bases are shared with TRBD2. Looked up from germline, CDR1 is SNHLY and CDR2 is FYNNEI. Losses at the gene ends were 1 base for V and 3 bases for J; bases not matched to a gene: 3. The CDR3 contains 17 residues. The CDR3, as DNA: TGTGCCAGCAGTGAAGGGACTAGCGGGAGTGGCTACAATGAGCAGTTCTTC. Translation gives CASSEGTSGSGYNEQFF.

The gene calls are TRBV5-4 and TRBJ2-1; D is uncertain. V lost 0 bases to trimming and J lost 7 bases, with 5 bases between them. CDR1 is SGHNT, CDR2 YYREEE, per germline (reference sequence). This CDR3 is built from 12 residues. CDR3 DNA sequence: TGTGCCAGCAGCTTGGAGCGAAATGAGCAGTTCTTC. It yields the protein CASSLERNEQFF.

The chain has TRBV10-3 and TRBJ2-3; 8 positions agree with TRBD2. CDR3 length equals 15 residues. Trimming cost V 2 bases and J 5 bases; bases outside gene matches: 6. Germline loops: CDR1 ENHRY, CDR2 SYGVKD. The CDR3 spells CAISEQALAGDTQYF. CDR3 sequence (DNA): TGTGCCATCAGTGAGCAGGCGCTAGCGGGAGATACGCAGTATTTT.

The rearrangement uses TRBV29-1 and TRBJ2-1; 10 bases match TRBD2. Germline V CDR1 and CDR2: SQVTM, ANQGSEA. This CDR3 comprises 14 residues. Germline trimming cut 7 bases from V and 7 bases from J; bases unmatched to any gene: 10. The CDR3 sequence: CSATSGRARNEQFF. The CDR3 nucleotides read TGCAGCGCGACAAGCGGGAGGGCCAGGAATGAGCAGTTCTTC.

This clone was seen just once. The rearrangement joins TRBV5-6 to TRBJ2-2; the D is unclear. The V and J ends lost 1 base and 4 bases respectively, with 14 bases between them. Germline V CDR1 and CDR2: SGHDT, YYEEEE. The CDR3 sequence is 16 residues long. The DNA of the CDR3 is TGTGCCAGCAGCTTGCCCCGAGGCGGTACCACCGGGGAGCTGTTTTTT. It translates to CASSLPRGGTTGELFF. The whole variable domain, filled in from reference TRBV5-6 and TRBJ2-2, reads DAGVTQSPTHLIKTRGQQVTLRCSPKSGHDTVSWYQQALGQGPQFIFQYYEEEERQRGNFPDRFSGHQFPNYSSELNVNALLLGDSALYLCASSLPRGGTTGELFFGEGSRLTVL.